A single sample gave rise to the 24 T cell receptor beta chains below, sequenced in a study of blood T cells in healthy people across ages. A second PCR of about 6 to 12 cycles used a sample-barcoded 5' primer and a J-beta primer mix. One entry per CDR3 protein, called by TCRdb with MiXCR from the 5' RACE reads. This sample has hundreds of thousands of distinct CDR3 sequences, with 58% found just once. Sequenced sample: blood. These receptors were taken from a man aged 60 to 75 in good health.

The chain is built from TRBV20-1 and TRBJ2-5; 7 nucleotides line up with TRBD1. Germline lookup yields CDR1 DFQATT and CDR2 SNEGSKA (reference sequence). The CDR3 sequence is 14 residues long. V shed 2 bases, J shed 2 bases, and the junction held 5 bases outside the gene matches. The CDR3 DNA follows: TGCAGTGCTAGACTAGACAGGGTGCAAGAGACCCAGTACTTC. As protein: CSARLDRVQETQYF.

V and J are TRBV6-4 and TRBJ2-1, with a tentative D call TRBD2 (6 bases). Between the trimmed V and J ends, which lost 4 bases and 7 bases, there was a span of 11 bases. CDR3 length equals 13 residues. Per germline, CDR1 MRHNA and CDR2 SNTAGT. The CDR3 DNA reads as TGTGCCAGCAGTGTGGGACTGAAAAATGAGCAGTTCTTC. Its translation: CASSVGLKNEQFF.

This rearrangement joins TRBV20-1 to TRBJ2-3; D is unresolved. The V and J ends lost 6 bases and 0 bases respectively, with 7 bases between them. This CDR3 is built from 12 residues. Germline CDR1 reads DFQATT; CDR2 reads SNEGSKA (reference sequence). The CDR3 loop is CSAPESTDTQYF. In nucleotides, the CDR3 is TGCAGTGCCCCGGAGAGCACAGATACGCAGTATTTT.

The chain has TRBV28 and TRBJ1-2, with D possibly matching TRBD1 (5 bases). From germline, CDR1 is MDHEN and CDR2 SYDVKM. The CDR3 is 12 amino acids. Trimming cost V 11 bases and J 0 bases, with 10 bases left between them. CDR3 amino acids: CAGGDSNYGYTF. In DNA, the CDR3 is TGTGCCGGGGGGGACTCTAACTATGGCTACACCTTC.

This clonotype was detected only a few times. CDR3 sequence: CASSPKMAPLAQETQYF. CDR3 nucleotide sequence: TGTGCCAGCAGCCCCAAGATGGCCCCCCTTGCCCAAGAGACCCAGTACTTC. The J gene is TRBJ2-5, the V gene TRBV5-6; unclear D gene. V was cut by 4 bases and J by 1 base, with 20 bases left in between. Germline values: CDR1 SGHDT, CDR2 YYEEEE. This CDR3 contains 17 residues.

The table lists this clonotype with a count of one. The gene calls are TRBV29-1 and TRBJ2-3; D perhaps matches TRBD2 (5 bases). CDR1 and CDR2 from the germline V gene are SQVTM and ANQGSEA. The CDR3 loop spans 13 amino acids. V dropped 4 bases and J dropped 4 bases, with 12 bases sitting between them. CDR3 DNA: TGCAGCGTTGCCGGGTCGGGGTCAGATACGCAGTATTTT. This encodes CSVAGSGSDTQYF.

Concerning this clonotype itself: Compared with germline, one end of the junction differs, possibly owing to a read error. CDR3 in DNA: TGTTCCAGCAGAAAGGACATCACAGATACGCAGTATTTT. Protein: CSSRKDITDTQYF. This sequence joins TRBV5-1 and TRBJ2-3; a weak D match, TRBD1 (5 bases). CDR1 SGHRS and CDR2 YFSETQ come from the germline V gene. The CDR3 has 13 residues.

The J gene is TRBJ2-5, the V gene TRBV6-1, with D maybe TRBD2 (5 bases). This CDR3 comprises 13 residues. The V end was cut by 1 base, the J end by 11 bases, with 14 bases between. Germline lookup yields CDR1 MNHNS and CDR2 SASEGT. The CDR3 sequence is CASSEGGTGKQYF. The DNA for the CDR3 is TGTGCCAGCAGTGAAGGGGGTACGGGGAAACAGTACTTC.

In this sample, this clonotype turned up many times. The chain uses TRBV7-7 and TRBJ2-5; D gene unclear. V dropped 1 base and J dropped 4 bases, with 7 bases sitting between them. CDR1 and CDR2 from the germline V gene are SSHAT and FNYEAQ (reference sequence). This CDR3 is 13 amino acids long. The CDR3 spells CASSLGLPETQYF. CDR3 DNA sequence: TGTGCCAGCAGCTTAGGTCTCCCAGAGACCCAGTACTTC.

The CDR3 loop reads CSVEVLADTQYF. The CDR3 DNA reads TGCAGCGTTGAAGTTCTTGCAGATACGCAGTATTTT. The V and J genes are TRBV29-1 and TRBJ2-3; no clear D gene. CDR1 SQVTM and CDR2 ANQGSEA come from the germline V gene. With 1 base removed from V and 4 bases from J, the gap between germline ends came to 6 bases. This CDR3 has 12 residues.

This clonotype turned up a few times. The V and J genes are TRBV7-2 and TRBJ2-3; the D gene is possibly TRBD1 (6 bases). Germline-derived CDR1 and CDR2 are SGHTA and FQGNSA. This CDR3 is built from 16 residues. Trimming removed 1 base from V and 8 bases from J, with 19 bases in between. CDR3 nucleotides: TGTGCCAGCAGCTTAGTGGGGGCAACGGTCCCGGGTACGCAGTATTTT. Its protein is CASSLVGATVPGTQYF.

The chain combines TRBV24-1 with TRBJ2-5, with 8 bases fitting TRBD1. The CDR3 spans 15 residues. Looked up from germline, CDR1 is KGHDR and CDR2 is SFDVKD. V shed 4 bases and J 3 bases; nucleotides not matched to a gene: 6. This CDR3 is CATSDNQGAKETQYF. In DNA, the CDR3 is TGTGCCACCAGTGACAACCAGGGGGCTAAAGAGACCCAGTACTTC.

The chain combines TRBV21-1 with TRBJ2-4. TRBV21-1 constitutes a pseudogene. CDR3 size: 13 residues. CDR3 in DNA: TGTGCCAGCAGCAAAAATGACAAAAACATTCAGTACTTC. Its protein is CASSKNDKNIQYF.

This clonotype has just one count. J is TRBJ2-7 and V is TRBV20-1, with 9 bases that match TRBD1. The trim removed 6 bases at V and 3 bases at J, leaving 9 bases unmatched. The CDR3 loop spans 14 amino acids. Germline V CDR1 and CDR2: DFQATT, SNEGSKA (reference sequence). The CDR3 loop is CSALRGQGNYEQYF. The CDR3 DNA is TGCAGTGCCCTGCGGGGACAGGGTAACTACGAGCAGTACTTC.

The rearrangement uses TRBV12-3 or TRBV12-4 and TRBJ2-2; 9 bases align to TRBD2. CDR3 size: 15 residues. J was trimmed by 4 bases and V by 7 bases; bases with no gene match: 7. For the CDR3, the DNA is TGTGCCAGCAACTCCGGGACTAGCCGCACCGGGGAGCTGTTTTTT. This translates into CASNSGTSRTGELFF.

The J gene is TRBJ1-1, the V gene TRBV20-1; D remains ambiguous. Trimming cost V 3 bases and J 0 bases, with 11 bases left between them. This CDR3 spans 14 amino acids. Germline V gene sequence: CDR1 DFQATT, CDR2 SNEGSKA (reference sequence). This CDR3 reads CSASSGRVNTEAFF. CDR3 bases: TGCAGTGCTAGTAGTGGGAGGGTGAACACTGAAGCTTTCTTT.

This clonotype was counted a single time. The V gene is TRBV15, the J gene TRBJ2-3; D gene uncertain. CDR1 is LNHNV and CDR2 is YYDKDF in the germline V gene (reference sequence). This CDR3 has 12 residues. V lost 3 bases to trimming and J lost 2 bases, with 3 bases between them. The CDR3 nucleotides read TGTGCCACCAGCAGTATCACAGATACGCAGTATTTT. Amino acid sequence: CATSSITDTQYF.

The chain combines TRBV20-1 with TRBJ2-7; 13 bases align to TRBD2. The V and J ends lost 5 bases and 5 bases, in that order; junction bases with no gene match: 9. The germline CDR1 and CDR2 sequences are DFQATT and SNEGSKA (reference sequence). The CDR3 has 15 residues. The CDR3 sequence: CSAGLAGAPPHEQYF. The DNA for the CDR3 is TGCAGTGCTGGACTAGCGGGGGCCCCCCCCCACGAGCAGTACTTC.

This rearrangement joins TRBV12-3 or TRBV12-4 to TRBJ2-7; D perhaps matches TRBD1 (5 bases). The V end lost 1 base, the J end lost 5 bases, and 12 bases lay between the germline ends. The CDR3 length is 14 residues. The CDR3 coding sequence is TGTGCCAGCAGTTTAGGTCGCGTCAGGGACGAGCAGTACTTC. Translating it yields CASSLGRVRDEQYF.

CDR3 nucleotides: TGTGCCAGCAGACCCCCGGGACAGGGCCCTTGGGAGCAGTACTTC. This gives the protein CASRPPGQGPWEQYF. The chain joins TRBV7-9 to TRBJ2-7; 9 nucleotides line up with TRBD1. Germline assignment: CDR1 SEHNR and CDR2 FQNEAQ (reference sequence). There are 15 residues in the CDR3. Trimming cost V 6 bases and J 7 bases; bases outside gene matches: 13.

The chain employs TRBV18 and TRBJ2-1; D remains ambiguous. With 1 base removed from V and 10 bases from J, the gap between germline ends came to 11 bases. The CDR3 is made up of 13 amino acids. Germline CDR1 reads KGHSH; CDR2 reads LQKENI. CDR3 sequence (DNA): TGTGCCAGCTCACCACTCAAAGGGTACGAGCAGTTCTTC. Its protein product is CASSPLKGYEQFF.

This clonotype has only a few counts. V usage is TRBV20-1 and J usage is TRBJ2-7; D remains ambiguous. Near its end, the DNA agrees better with TRBJ2-5, so the J call may be wrong. The CDR3 consists of 12 residues. Germline lookup yields CDR1 DFQATT and CDR2 SNEGSKA (reference sequence). CDR3 residues: CSARDSPSTQYF. CDR3 nucleotide sequence: TGCAGTGCTAGAGATTCCCCCTCGACCCAGTACTTC.

This clonotype was recorded once. Given a much more abundant clone one base away, this may be a read error. The J gene is TRBJ1-2, the V gene TRBV12-3 or TRBV12-4; D remains unclear. The CDR3 totals 13 residues. Between the trimmed V and J ends, which lost 8 bases and 2 bases, there was a span of 12 bases. CDR3 sequence: CASYSLGNYGYTF. CDR3 nucleotide sequence: TGTGCCAGCTACTCCCTCGGGAACTATGGCTACACCTTC.

This chain connects TRBV3-1 to TRBJ1-1; D is possibly TRBD1 (6 bases). CDR1 and CDR2 from the germline V gene are LGHDT and YNNKEL (reference sequence). V dropped 4 bases and J dropped 6 bases, with 15 bases sitting between them. The CDR3 consists of 14 residues. CDR3 DNA sequence: TGTGCCAGCAGCCCTAGGATCGGACAGCCTGAAGCTTTCTTT. Protein product: CASSPRIGQPEAFF.